Below, one T cell receptor (beta chain) is given with its context. Its antigen is unidentified. A junction end diverges from the germline sequence, so it may reflect a read error. This CDR3 has 14 residues. Looked up from germline, CDR1 is SSHAT and CDR2 is FNYEAQ (reference sequence). Profiled with immunoSEQ multiplex PCR; TCRdb holds only in-frame clones, not every one. Seen here are about 200,000 clones, 75% to 85% observed once, and the top ten hold around an eighth. These data originate in a study of cytomegalovirus exposure and HLA in healthy donors. Study-level points and caveats: Confirmation was obtained in vitro that three CMV-associated chains are specific for CMV antigens. A later analysis found first-cohort TCR clusters tended to co-occur in the 90 to 150 validation repertoires. Most sequenced TCRs were rare (though some public TCRs occurred in many donors). A classifier reportedly called cytomegalovirus status with high sensitivity and specificity.

Sequencing was performed on PBMCs. The sequence was collected from a woman in her 30s in good health and CMV-seropositive. The chain is built from TRBV7-7 and TRBJ2-3, with 7 bases aligning to TRBD1. Here the CDR3 reads CASSLVGQSDTQYF. CDR3 in DNA: TGTGCTAGCAGCTTAGTGGGACAGTCAGATACGCAGTATTTT.